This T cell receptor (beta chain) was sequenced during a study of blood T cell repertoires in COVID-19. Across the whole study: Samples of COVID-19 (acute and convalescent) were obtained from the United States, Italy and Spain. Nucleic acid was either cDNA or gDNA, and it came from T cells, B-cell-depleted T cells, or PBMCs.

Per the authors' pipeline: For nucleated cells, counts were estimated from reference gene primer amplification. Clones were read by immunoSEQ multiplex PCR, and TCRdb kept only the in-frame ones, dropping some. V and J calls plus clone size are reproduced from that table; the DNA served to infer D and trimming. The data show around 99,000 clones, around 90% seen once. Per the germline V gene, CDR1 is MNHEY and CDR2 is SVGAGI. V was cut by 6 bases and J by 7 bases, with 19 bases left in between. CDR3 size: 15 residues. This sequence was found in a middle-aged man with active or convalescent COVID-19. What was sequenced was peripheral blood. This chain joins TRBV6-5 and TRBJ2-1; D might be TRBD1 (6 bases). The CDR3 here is CASREQTGSGNEQFF. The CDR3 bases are TGTGCCAGCAGGGAGCAGACAGGCTCTGGGAATGAGCAGTTCTTC.